This T cell receptor (beta chain) was identified during a study of cytomegalovirus exposure and HLA in healthy donors. Study outcomes and limitations: Later analysis identified a missense DCLRE1C variant that was linked to TCR beta V- and J-gene trimming. The study recorded 160 or so TCR beta chains that were cytomegalovirus-associated.

Between the trimmed V and J ends, which lost 5 bases and 4 bases, there was a span of 18 bases. From germline, CDR1 is LGHNT and CDR2 FRNRAP. CDR3 length: 16 amino acids. This clone has only a few counts. As yet, its antigen is unknown. The primer mix had 60 Vbeta and 13 Jbeta primers. The method was immunoSEQ multiplex PCR; TCRdb's version includes in-frame clones alone and lacks a portion of them. Among about 120,000 clones, around 74% were seen once, and the ten largest hold approximately 31%. This clonotype was obtained from a man in his sixties in good health and CMV-seropositive. Source material: PBMCs. The rearrangement uses TRBV12-5 and TRBJ2-1; D possibly corresponds to TRBD1 (6 bases). The CDR3 loop reads CASGPYATTGYNEQFF. Written as DNA, the CDR3 is TGTGCTAGTGGTCCCTACGCGACGACAGGTTACAATGAGCAGTTCTTC.